This T cell receptor (beta chain) was retrieved from a study of OX40 agonist ivuxolimab in advanced cancers. Study-wide background: A mean age of about 56 years, range about 20 to 85, was recorded, and 80% to 90% were male.

Study-wide results and limits: There was clonal expansion of CD4+ and CD8+ blood T cells by week 6 at 0.1 to 3.0 mg/kg. Individuals who were partial responders at 0.1-3.0 mg/kg had clonal expansion that ranked among the lowest.

Measured with immunoSEQ multiplex PCR; TCRdb has only the in-frame clones, and not every one. Here the sample spans 45,000 to 60,000 clones, 80% being singletons. In regard to this clone: The antigen remains undetermined.

The germline V and J ends were trimmed by 0 bases and 4 bases, with 9 bases remaining between them. From germline, CDR1 is SEHNR and CDR2 FQNEAQ (reference sequence). The CDR3 spans 14 residues. This sequence joins TRBV7-9 and TRBJ1-2, with D tentatively TRBD1 (6 bases). Sequenced here: CD4+ or CD8+ T cells sorted from blood, sampled in a trial of the OX40 agonist ivuxolimab. This TCR was sampled from an adult with an advanced solid tumor such as melanoma, head and neck, liver or kidney cancer. The DNA of the CDR3 is TGTGCCAGCAGCTTAGCTCGGGGGCCCTATGGCTACACCTTC. Its translation is CASSLARGPYGYTF. The full variable domain, completed using reference TRBV7-9 and TRBJ1-2, is DTGVSQNPRHKITKRGQNVTFRCDPISEHNRLYWYRQTLGQGPEFLTYFQNEAQLEKSRLLSDRFSAERPKGSFSTLEIQRTEQGDSAMYLCASSLARGPYGYTFGSGTRLTVV.